A selection of T cell receptor beta chains follows, all from one sample in a study of neoadjuvant anti-PD-1 for oral cavity cancer. The protocol was immunoSEQ multiplex PCR, while the TCRdb copy is restricted to in-frame clones and leaves out a portion. Of 75,000 or so clones detected, around 80% appear once; the ten largest clones hold around 3.1%. Material: PBMCs, obtained before nivolumab (anti-PD-1) treatment. Receptors originate from a person aged 35-79 years with oral cavity squamous cell carcinoma. Both conserved end residues are part of each CDR3. A D gene is named only where the DNA matches it firmly. Only part of the rows carry a size: once, few, many, or a class if the clone is expanded.

NA,TRBJ2-7,TRBV10-2,NA,CASSVQATYEQYF,TGCGCCAGCAGTGTACAGGCAACCTACGAGCAGTACTTC
NA,TRBJ2-7,TRBV5-4,NA,CASSLKGLKEEQYF,TGTGCCAGCAGCTTGAAAGGACTAAAGGAGGAGCAGTACTTC
NA,TRBJ2-1,TRBV27,NA,CASSLLPPYNEQFF,TGTGCCAGCAGTTTACTTCCACCTTACAATGAGCAGTTCTTC
NA,TRBJ2-4,TRBV2,NA,CASAGPSTKNIQYF,TGTGCCAGCGCGGGACCCTCGACCAAAAACATTCAGTACTTC
TRBD1,TRBJ1-2,TRBV6-4,NA,CASSLTGEAGYTF,TGTGCCAGCAGCTTGACAGGGGAGGCTGGCTACACCTTC
NA,TRBJ2-7,TRBV10-3,NA,CAISGPPNSYEQYF,TGTGCCATCAGTGGACCGCCAAACTCCTACGAGCAGTACTTC
NA,TRBJ1-2,TRBV10-3,NA,CAISEQPRGSEGYTF,TGTGCCATCAGTGAGCAACCCCGGGGCTCCGAAGGCTACACCTTC
NA,TRBJ1-3,TRBV9,NA,CASSAGQISGNTIYF,TGTGCCAGCAGCGCAGGACAGATTTCCGGAAACACCATATATTTT
NA,TRBJ1-1,TRBV13,few,CASSFSKGTEAFF,TGTGCCAGCAGCTTTTCAAAGGGGACTGAAGCTTTCTTT
NA,TRBJ1-1,TRBV5-1,few,CASSPREGAEAFF,TGCGCCAGCAGCCCCAGGGAGGGGGCTGAAGCTTTCTTT
TRBD2,TRBJ2-7,TRBV28,NA,CASSDPLAGGFLF,TGTGCCAGCAGCGATCCCCTAGCGGGAGGCTTCCTCTTC
TRBD2,TRBJ2-1,TRBV6-6,NA,CASSYRPSGVNEQFF,TGTGCCAGCAGTTACAGGCCTAGCGGGGTTAATGAGCAGTTCTTC
NA,TRBJ1-2,TRBV12-5,few,CASGRGAGIDGYTF,TGTGCTAGTGGTCGCGGGGCAGGGATCGATGGCTACACCTTC
TRBD1,TRBJ2-7,TRBV6-1,NA,CASSEGQGLPYEQYF,TGTGCCAGCAGCGAGGGACAGGGTCTGCCCTACGAGCAGTACTTC
TRBD2,TRBJ2-7,TRBV30,NA,CAWRPMLAGGASEQYF,TGTGCCTGGAGACCCATGCTAGCGGGAGGGGCATCCGAGCAGTACTTC
NA,TRBJ1-2,TRBV29-1,NA,CSVETAKDGYTF,TGCAGCGTTGAAACGGCGAAGGATGGCTACACCTTC
TRBD2,TRBJ2-7,TRBV10-1,once,CASSETGGYEQYF,TGCGCCAGCAGTGAAACGGGGGGCTACGAGCAGTACTTC
NA,TRBJ1-4,TRBV2,NA,CASRQGHNEKLFF,TGTGCCAGCAGACAGGGCCATAATGAAAAACTGTTTTTT
TRBD1,TRBJ1-2,TRBV6-5,NA,CATSNRGDYGYTF,TGTGCCACCTCCAACAGGGGCGACTATGGCTACACCTTC
TRBD2,TRBJ2-2,TRBV5-1,NA,CASSLGSAGITGELFF,TGCGCCAGCAGCTTGGGGTCAGCGGGAATCACCGGGGAGCTGTTTTTT
TRBD2,TRBJ2-7,TRBV5-6,NA,CASSLSNSGSNEQYF,TGTGCCAGCAGCTTGAGTAATAGCGGGAGTAACGAGCAGTACTTC
NA,TRBJ1-2,TRBV19,NA,CASSIEGQTYGYTF,TGTGCCAGTAGTATTGAAGGACAGACCTATGGCTACACCTTC
TRBD1,TRBJ1-5,TRBV6-6,NA,CASSYETGGRQPQHF,TGTGCCAGCAGTTACGAGACAGGGGGCCGCCAGCCCCAGCATTTT
NA,TRBJ1-4,TRBV7-9,once,CASSSGQEKLFF,TGTGCCAGCAGCTCCGGACAGGAAAAACTGTTTTTT
TRBD1,TRBJ2-7,TRBV7-8,NA,CASSLALGQASSYEQYF,TGTGCCAGCAGCTTAGCCCTCGGACAGGCATCCTCCTACGAGCAGTACTTC
TRBD2,TRBJ2-7,TRBV2,NA,CASSEGLAGGSYEQYF,TGTGCCAGCAGTGAAGGCCTTGCGGGAGGCTCCTACGAGCAGTACTTC
NA,TRBJ2-7,TRBV16,NA,CASSQIRNYEQYF,TGTGCCAGCAGCCAAATTCGAAACTACGAGCAGTACTTC
NA,TRBJ2-7,TRBV29-1,NA,CSVEDGSYEQYF,TGCAGCGTTGAAGACGGATCCTACGAGCAGTACTTC
NA,TRBJ2-2,TRBV2,many,CASNGRANTGELFF,TGTGCCAGCAACGGCAGGGCGAATACCGGGGAGCTGTTTTTT
NA,TRBJ2-1,TRBV5-4,NA,CASSLGGASGNEQFF,TGTGCCAGCAGCTTGGGGGGGGCTAGCGGCAATGAGCAGTTCTTC
NA,TRBJ2-7,TRBV7-8,NA,CASGTYEQYF,TGTGCCAGCGGTACCTACGAGCAGTACTTC
NA,TRBJ2-7,TRBV7-3,NA,CASSPGTGSYEQYF,TGTGCCAGCAGTCCTGGGACTGGCTCCTACGAGCAGTACTTC
TRBD2,TRBJ2-1,TRBV11-2,NA,CASSLELAGGLNEQFF,TGTGCCAGCAGCTTAGAGTTAGCGGGAGGGTTAAATGAGCAGTTCTTC
TRBD1,TRBJ1-4,TRBV5-1,NA,CASSEGQVNEKLFF,TGCGCCAGCAGCGAGGGACAGGTTAATGAAAAACTGTTTTTT
NA,TRBJ2-2,TRBV5-5,NA,CASSSGSGELFF,TGTGCCAGCAGCTCAGGGTCCGGGGAGCTGTTTTTT
NA,TRBJ1-1,TRBV7-9,NA,CASSLESNTEAFF,TGTGCCAGCAGCTTAGAATCGAACACTGAAGCTTTCTTT
NA,TRBJ2-1,TRBV5-1,NA,CASSLNVGQQESEQFF,TGCGCCAGCAGCTTGAATGTGGGCCAACAAGAAAGTGAGCAGTTCTTC
NA,TRBJ2-7,TRBV7-6,NA,CASNSGVGEQYF,TGTGCCAGCAACTCAGGGGTAGGCGAGCAGTACTTC
TRBD2,TRBJ2-1,TRBV5-6,NA,CASSPGLAHNSYNEQFF,TGTGCCAGCAGCCCGGGACTAGCGCATAACTCCTACAATGAGCAGTTCTTC
TRBD2,TRBJ2-3,TRBV6-4,NA,CASSPGTSGGMDTQYF,TGTGCCAGCAGTCCTGGGACTAGCGGAGGGATGGATACGCAGTATTTT
NA,TRBJ1-1,TRBV11-1,NA,CASSFLHGYTEAFF,TGTGCCAGCAGCTTTCTTCACGGCTACACTGAAGCTTTCTTT
NA,TRBJ2-7,TRBV5-6,NA,CASSFYGLYEQYF,TGTGCCAGCAGCTTTTACGGACTTTACGAGCAGTACTTC
TRBD2,TRBJ2-2,TRBV4-1,NA,CASSPWASGNTGELFF,TGCGCCAGCAGCCCTTGGGCTAGCGGTAACACCGGGGAGCTGTTTTTT
TRBD1,TRBJ1-1,TRBV11-3,few,CASSQTGGRTEAFF,TGTGCCAGCAGCCAGACAGGGGGCCGCACTGAAGCTTTCTTT
NA,TRBJ1-1,TRBV27,NA,CASSPGTLGNTEAFF,TGTGCCAGCAGTCCCGGGACATTAGGAAACACTGAAGCTTTCTTT
TRBD1,TRBJ1-4,TRBV2,NA,CASSENRGDEKLFF,TGTGCCAGCAGTGAAAACAGGGGGGATGAAAAACTGTTTTTT
TRBD1,TRBJ1-2,TRBV6-5,NA,CASSYLGQGDYTF,TGTGCCAGCAGTTACCTCGGACAGGGTGACTACACCTTC
NA,TRBJ2-7,TRBV7-8,NA,CASSFGQNFPYEQYF,TGTGCCAGCAGCTTCGGGCAGAACTTCCCCTACGAGCAGTACTTC
NA,TRBJ1-5,TRBV7-9,NA,CASSLAGGPQHF,TGTGCCAGCAGCTTAGCTGGTGGGCCCCAGCATTTT
TRBD1,TRBJ1-1,TRBV2,NA,CASNPGTGMTEAFF,TGTGCCAGCAACCCCGGGACAGGGATGACCGAAGCTTTCTTT
NA,TRBJ1-2,TRBV5-4,NA,CAGRTNYGYTF,TGTGCTGGGCGGACTAACTATGGCTACACCTTC
TRBD1,TRBJ1-1,TRBV6-6,NA,CASSPQGSRTEAFF,TGTGCCAGCAGTCCACAGGGGTCGCGCACTGAAGCTTTCTTT
NA,TRBJ1-1,TRBV5-6,NA,CASSLAVSGTVGAFF,TGTGCCAGCAGCTTGGCCGTTTCCGGTACAGTTGGGGCTTTCTTT
NA,TRBJ1-1,TRBV16,NA,CASSQSGGATEAFF,TGTGCCAGCAGCCAATCGGGGGGGGCTACTGAAGCTTTCTTT
TRBD1,TRBJ1-2,TRBV19,NA,CASSYGQGYGYTF,TGTGCCAGTAGTTATGGACAGGGCTATGGCTACACCTTC
TRBD2,TRBJ2-7,TRBV7-9,NA,CASSSGGTSVFEQYF,TGTGCCAGCAGCTCGGGAGGGACTAGCGTTTTCGAGCAGTACTTC
TRBD2,TRBJ2-7,TRBV30,NA,CAWSGASGNQYEQYF,TGTGCCTGGAGTGGGGCCAGCGGGAACCAATACGAGCAGTACTTC